One and the same sample provided the 25 T cell receptor beta chains below, sequenced in a study of cytomegalovirus exposure and HLA in healthy donors. Produced via immunoSEQ multiplex PCR; TCRdb's table is partial and in-frame only. Altogether some 61,000 clones are present, 97% being singletons, with the ten largest covering roughly 1.5%. Sample: PBMCs. Receptors originate from a young woman in good health and CMV-seropositive.

The chain recombines TRBV27 with TRBJ2-7, with TRBD2 matching over 9 bases. With V trimmed by 5 bases and J by 2 bases, 10 bases remained unmatched. The CDR3 loop spans 16 amino acids. Per germline, CDR1 MNHEY and CDR2 SMNVEV (reference sequence). This CDR3 reads CASSPSQGLAAYEQYF. Here the CDR3 DNA reads TGTGCCAGCAGTCCGTCCCAGGGACTAGCCGCCTACGAGCAGTACTTC.

In its sample, this clone was seen once. The CDR3 DNA reads as TGTGCCAGCAGCTTAGGCGGAGTTCAGGGGTCTCCTCGTGCCTACACCTTC. Residues: CASSLGGVQGSPRAYTF. The rearrangement links TRBV7-9 to TRBJ1-2, with D maybe TRBD1 (6 bases). The length of the CDR3 is 17 residues. Trimming pared 1 base from V and 10 bases from J, leaving 25 bases between. Looked up from germline, CDR1 is SEHNR and CDR2 is FQNEAQ (reference sequence).

V usage is TRBV27 and J usage is TRBJ2-5; D gene uncertain. The ends were cut back, 6 bases at V and 7 bases at J, with 12 bases in the middle. Germline CDR1 and CDR2: MNHEY and SMNVEV (reference sequence). The CDR3 loop spans 12 amino acids. This chain's CDR3 is CASSPSGGTQYF. For the CDR3, the DNA is TGTGCCAGCAGCCCTAGTGGCGGGACCCAGTACTTC.

The V and J genes are TRBV6-1 and TRBJ2-3; 10 nucleotides align to TRBD1. V gave up 4 bases and J gave up 3 bases; unmatched junction bases: 4. Germline V CDR1 and CDR2: MNHNS, SASEGT. The CDR3 consists of 15 residues. Here the CDR3 DNA reads TGTGCCAGCAGTGCCGGGACAGGGGTTACAGATACGCAGTATTTT. It codes for CASSAGTGVTDTQYF.

V and J are TRBV7-3 and TRBJ2-5; D is perhaps TRBD2 (5 bases). The V gene lost 0 bases and the J gene lost 5 bases, with 16 bases spanning the gap. CDR1 and CDR2 from the germline V gene are SGHTA and FQGTGA. CDR3 size: 16 residues. The CDR3 DNA is TGTGCCAGCAGCTTAACCCCCGGAGGAGCTGGTGAGACCCAGTACTTC. Its protein is CASSLTPGGAGETQYF.

This chain links TRBV27 with TRBJ2-1, with TRBD2 matching over 9 bases. CDR3 length: 17 amino acids. Germline lookup yields CDR1 MNHEY and CDR2 SMNVEV (reference sequence). The V gene end was trimmed by 6 bases and the J gene end by 0 bases; junction bases not matched to a gene: 9. CDR3 sequence: CASSRLAVTSSYNEQFF. For the CDR3, the DNA is TGTGCCAGCAGCCGACTAGCGGTAACAAGCTCCTACAATGAGCAGTTCTTC.

V and J are TRBV13 and TRBJ2-7, with 10 bases matching TRBD1. V lost 8 bases to trimming and J lost 7 bases; unmatched junction nucleotides: 11. CDR1 and CDR2 (germline): PRHDT, FYEKMQ (reference sequence). The length of the CDR3 is 14 residues. The CDR3 DNA is TGTGCCAGCTCTATGACAGGGGGCGTCGGGGAGCAGTACTTC. It encodes CASSMTGGVGEQYF.

The chain is built from TRBV29-1 and TRBJ2-3; weak D call: TRBD1 (5 bases). The length of the CDR3 is 15 residues. Deletions cut 2 bases from V and 0 bases from J, with 12 bases between. The germline V gene encodes CDR1 SQVTM and CDR2 ANQGSEA. For the CDR3, the DNA is TGCAGCGTTGAAAAGACAGCGTCTAGCACAGATACGCAGTATTTT. Protein sequence: CSVEKTASSTDTQYF.

The chain combines TRBV28 with TRBJ2-2; 7 positions agree with TRBD2. The CDR3 runs to 16 residues. Germline-derived CDR1 and CDR2 are MDHEN and SYDVKM. Losses at the gene ends were 2 bases for V and 5 bases for J; bases not matched to a gene: 8. The CDR3 spells CASSLVVREWTGELFF. Here the CDR3 DNA reads TGTGCCAGCAGTTTAGTTGTGCGGGAGTGGACCGGGGAGCTGTTTTTT. Looking up the rest from reference TRBV28 and TRBJ2-2 gives the full variable domain: DVKVTQSSRYLVKRTGEKVFLECVQDMDHENMFWYRQDPGLGLRLIYFSYDVKMKEKGDIPEGYSVSREKKERFSLILESASTNQTSMYLCASSLVVREWTGELFFGEGSRLTVL.

The V and J genes are TRBV5-4 and TRBJ1-1; a weak D match, TRBD1 (6 bases). Germline V lookup: CDR1 SGHNT, CDR2 YYREEE (reference sequence). V gave up 0 bases and J gave up 11 bases, with 17 bases separating them. CDR3 size: 14 residues. The chain's CDR3 is CASSLEGVRGWAFF. The DNA of the CDR3 is TGTGCCAGCAGCTTGGAGGGGGTGAGAGGTTGGGCTTTCTTT.

CDR3 amino acids: CASSSPHRGPFNQPQHF. The CDR3 nucleotides read TGTGCCAGCAGTTCGCCTCACAGGGGCCCTTTCAATCAGCCCCAGCATTTT. V gene TRBV28 combines with J gene TRBJ1-5; 7 bases line up with TRBD1. Germline-derived CDR1 and CDR2 are MDHEN and SYDVKM. V was clipped by 4 bases and J by 3 bases; unmatched bases: 12. This CDR3 region has 17 residues.

The genes are TRBV6-4 and TRBJ2-7; a weak D match, TRBD2 (6 bases). V was cut by 2 bases and J by 0 bases, with 17 bases left in between. This CDR3 has 17 residues. From germline, CDR1 is MRHNA and CDR2 SNTAGT. The CDR3 loop is CASSDRTRSGYSYEQYF. The CDR3 nucleotides are TGTGCCAGCAGTGACCGAACCCGGAGCGGGTACTCCTACGAGCAGTACTTC.

The rearrangement joins TRBV29-1 to TRBJ2-1; 8 bases fit TRBD2. Germline trimming cut 3 bases from V and 6 bases from J; bases unmatched to any gene: 4. The CDR3 sequence is 13 residues long. CDR1 SQVTM and CDR2 ANQGSEA come from the germline V gene. CDR3 loop: CSVDIAGGNEQFF. Written as DNA, the CDR3 is TGCAGCGTTGATATTGCGGGGGGCAATGAGCAGTTCTTC.

This clone was seen a few times. V is TRBV7-6 and J is TRBJ1-2; no firm D call. Trimming left V 1 base short and J 6 bases short, with 9 bases between. This CDR3 is built from 13 residues. Germline lookup yields CDR1 SGHVS and CDR2 FNYEAQ. The CDR3 nucleotides are TGTGCCAGCAGCTTAGAGGCGGGGAATGGCTACACCTTC. Amino acid sequence: CASSLEAGNGYTF.

A note on this clone: Germline is not matched at one junction end, which may reflect a read error. V is TRBV10-3 and J is TRBJ1-1; D gene unclear. This CDR3 comprises 12 residues. Per the germline V gene, CDR1 is ENHRY and CDR2 is SYGVKD. This chain's CDR3 is CAVRPEATEAFF. For the CDR3, the DNA is TGTGCCGTCAGACCGGAGGCCACTGAAGCTTTCTTT.

The genes are TRBV19 and TRBJ2-1; possibly TRBD2 for D (6 bases). Germline V CDR1 and CDR2: LNHDA, SQIVND (reference sequence). Trimming removed 8 bases from V and 10 bases from J, with 9 bases in between. The CDR3 has 10 amino acids. CDR3 sequence: CASPGGEQFF. CDR3 in DNA: TGTGCCAGTCCCGGGGGAGAGCAGTTCTTC.

The chain joins TRBV6-4 to TRBJ2-3; 7 bases align to TRBD2. Germline trimming cut 6 bases from V and 1 base from J; bases unmatched to any gene: 10. Germline-derived CDR1 and CDR2 are MRHNA and SNTAGT. The CDR3 contains 16 residues. CDR3 DNA sequence: TGTGCCAGCAGCGGACTAGGCGGAGCGGGCACAGATACGCAGTATTTT. It translates to CASSGLGGAGTDTQYF.

This clone was observed a single time. The chain uses TRBV14 and TRBJ1-2; TRBD1 matches at 9 bases. The CDR3 loop spans 13 amino acids. V was clipped by 4 bases and J by 4 bases; unmatched bases: 1. Germline CDR1 reads SGHDN; CDR2 reads FVKESK. CDR3 nucleotides: TGTGCCAGCAGCCGACAGGGGGGCTATGGCTACACCTTC. It codes for CASSRQGGYGYTF. Together with reference TRBV14 and TRBJ1-2, the CDR3 gives the full variable domain: EAGVTQFPSHSVIEKGQTVTLRCDPISGHDNLYWYRRVMGKEIKFLLHFVKESKQDESGMPNNRFLAERTGGTYSTLKVQPAELEDSGVYFCASSRQGGYGYTFGSGTRLTVV.

CDR3 bases: TGTGCCAGCTCACCTCGTACAGACGATCAGCCCCAGCATTTT. Its translation is CASSPRTDDQPQHF. V gene TRBV18 combines with J gene TRBJ1-5; D is ambiguous. V was shortened by 3 bases and J by 5 bases, with 11 bases between the two germline ends. Germline CDR1 reads KGHSH; CDR2 reads LQKENI. This CDR3 is 14 amino acids long.

This clone was picked up one time. This chain joins TRBV5-4 and TRBJ1-4; D perhaps matches TRBD1 (6 bases). The CDR3 loop spans 14 amino acids. Trimming cost V 5 bases and J 7 bases, with 15 bases left between them. Germline values: CDR1 SGHNT, CDR2 YYREEE (reference sequence). CDR3 nucleotide sequence: TGTGCCAGCAGTTCTAGTAAAGGGGGTGAAAAACTGTTTTTT. It encodes CASSSSKGGEKLFF.

The gene calls are TRBV30 and TRBJ2-3; 10 nucleotides agree with TRBD1. J was trimmed by 1 base and V by 3 bases; bases with no gene match: 4. This CDR3 has 15 amino acids. Germline values: CDR1 GTSNPN, CDR2 SVGIG (reference sequence). In DNA form, the CDR3 reads TGTGCCTGGAGCCCCGGGACAGGGGGCACAGATACGCAGTATTTT. This gives the protein CAWSPGTGGTDTQYF.

V is TRBV5-6 and J is TRBJ2-4; D uncertain. The V gene lost 1 base and the J gene lost 6 bases, with 8 bases spanning the gap. Germline CDR1 reads SGHDT; CDR2 reads YYEEEE. The CDR3 is made up of 13 amino acids. The CDR3 DNA reads TGTGCCAGCAGCTTGTACGGTAGAAACATTCAGTACTTC. Amino acid sequence: CASSLYGRNIQYF.

The V and J genes are TRBV10-2 and TRBJ2-3, with 9 bases lining up with TRBD2. V was pared by 7 bases and J by 2 bases, with 7 bases of the junction left unmatched. The CDR3 consists of 15 residues. Germline V gene lookup returns CDR1 WSHSY and CDR2 SAAADI. The CDR3 region is CASTGLAGHTDTQYF. The CDR3 DNA reads as TGCGCCAGCACTGGGCTAGCGGGGCACACAGATACGCAGTATTTT.

This chain links TRBV4-1 with TRBJ2-7, with 7 bases aligning to TRBD2. The CDR3 has 15 residues. Germline V gene lookup returns CDR1 MGHRA and CDR2 YSYEKL. J lost 0 bases, V lost 4 bases, and 6 bases had no gene match. As DNA, the CDR3 is TGCGCCAGCAGCCTTGGACTAGAACCCTCCTACGAGCAGTACTTC. Translation: CASSLGLEPSYEQYF.

The chain employs TRBV5-4 and TRBJ2-1, with 7 bases aligning to TRBD1. The CDR3 covers 14 residues. V shed 4 bases and J 3 bases; nucleotides not matched to a gene: 4. Looked up from germline, CDR1 is SGHNT and CDR2 is YYREEE (reference sequence). This CDR3 reads CASSKTGDYNEQFF. CDR3 bases: TGTGCCAGCAGCAAAACAGGGGACTACAATGAGCAGTTCTTC.